A few counts support the clone carrying this T cell receptor beta chain. Antigen: not known. V shed 6 bases and J shed 8 bases, with 25 bases lying between them. The CDR3 is 16 residues long. CDR1 and CDR2 (germline): MNHNY, SVGAGI (reference sequence). The record originates from a study of early T cells in non-severe SARS-CoV-2 infection. Study-level background: Sequencing of bulk RNA from unsorted whole blood was done, without chain pairing.

Each cDNA molecule carried a unique molecular identifier. One entry per CDR3 protein, called by TCRdb with MiXCR from the 5' RACE reads. This repertoire shows approximately 62,000 distinct CDR3 sequences, about an eighth found once; its top ten account for roughly 4%. Study observations and caveats: Lookups in VDJdb leaned toward anti-spike CD8 responses and missed private and CD4 specificities.

The sequencing input was whole blood. This receptor was taken from an adult who was a healthcare worker with PCR-confirmed SARS-CoV-2 infection or an uninfected control (not recorded which). The chain joins TRBV6-6 to TRBJ1-2, with D possibly TRBD1 on 6 matching bases. This chain's CDR3 is CASSPPGGAKSGGYTF. In DNA form, the CDR3 reads TGTGCCAGCAGCCCACCCGGGGGGGCAAAAAGCGGCGGCTACACCTTC.